The 10 T cell receptor beta chains presented below share a single source sample, sequenced in a study of identical twins. TCRdb re-called the 5' RACE reads with MiXCR, one entry per CDR3 protein. The profile covers hundreds of thousands of distinct CDR3 sequences, with 5.5% to 6.5% appearing a single time and approximately 2% taken by the ten largest. The sequencing input was naive T cells sorted from blood. The receptor set was obtained from a young man in good health.

The chain couples TRBV7-8 to TRBJ1-5, with 7 bases that match TRBD1. Per germline, CDR1 SGHVS and CDR2 FQNEAQ. Losses at the gene ends were 4 bases for V and 4 bases for J; bases not matched to a gene: 4. The CDR3 is made up of 14 amino acids. Written as DNA, the CDR3 is TGTGCCAGCAGCTATACAGGGGAGAATCAGCCCCAGCATTTT. Translated, it gives CASSYTGENQPQHF. The whole variable domain, remainder taken from reference TRBV7-8 and TRBJ1-5, is GAGVSQSPRYKVAKRGQDVALRCDPISGHVSLFWYQQALGQGPEFLTYFQNEAQLDKSGLPSDRFFAERPEGSVSTLKIQRTQQEDSAVYLCASSYTGENQPQHFGDGTRLSIL.

The J gene is TRBJ2-5, the V gene TRBV4-1; weak D call: TRBD2 (5 bases). The CDR3 covers 13 residues. Germline loops: CDR1 MGHRA, CDR2 YSYEKL. Trimming took 5 bases from V and 5 from J, leaving 12 bases between them. Here the CDR3 DNA reads TGCGCCAGCAGCGCCCTTGAGCGGGAGACCCAGTACTTC. Translated: CASSALERETQYF.

V usage is TRBV5-1 and J usage is TRBJ2-5; a weak D match, TRBD1 (5 bases). This CDR3 contains 14 residues. Germline CDR1 reads SGHRS; CDR2 reads YFSETQ. The V end lost 0 bases, the J end lost 5 bases, and 11 bases lay between the germline ends. The CDR3 coding sequence is TGCGCCAGCAGCTTGGAGGCCCCAGGGGAGACCCAGTACTTC. Translation: CASSLEAPGETQYF.

The sample holds a few counts of this clonotype. This chain connects TRBV18 to TRBJ1-1, with TRBD1 identical over 11 bases. Germline V CDR1 and CDR2: KGHSH, LQKENI. The CDR3 loop spans 15 amino acids. The trim removed 0 bases at V and 6 bases at J, leaving 3 bases unmatched. The CDR3 loop reads CASSPPPGQGAEAFF. The CDR3 nucleotides are TGTGCCAGCTCACCACCCCCGGGACAGGGGGCTGAAGCTTTCTTT.

This clonotype has at least ten counts. The chain couples TRBV12-3 or TRBV12-4 to TRBJ1-4; D remains unclear. This CDR3 region has 12 residues. V lost 4 bases, J lost 7 bases, and 7 bases lay in between. The chain's CDR3 is CASSSWSEKLFF. CDR3 DNA: TGTGCCAGCAGTTCATGGAGTGAAAAACTGTTTTTT.

The rearrangement uses TRBV10-3 and TRBJ2-7, with D possibly being TRBD1 (6 bases). This CDR3 is 16 amino acids long. Between the trimmed V and J ends, which lost 6 bases and 0 bases, there was a span of 18 bases. Germline assignment: CDR1 ENHRY and CDR2 SYGVKD. Here the CDR3 DNA reads TGTGCCATCAGGCAAACAGGGTCCCCGTCCTCCTACGAGCAGTACTTC. Protein product: CAIRQTGSPSSYEQYF.

This clonotype showed up just a few times. The chain carries TRBV15 and TRBJ2-1; D is possibly TRBD2 (6 bases). The germline V gene encodes CDR1 LNHNV and CDR2 YYDKDF (reference sequence). The CDR3 totals 19 residues. V was clipped by 3 bases and J by 4 bases, with 25 bases between them. Here the CDR3 DNA reads TGTGCCACCAGCAGCGCCCCCACGGAGGGGCGGGTTGGATACAATGAGCAGTTCTTC. It codes for CATSSAPTEGRVGYNEQFF.

This clonotype has ten or more counts. The rearrangement joins TRBV5-1 to TRBJ2-3; the D call may be TRBD1 or TRBD2 (5 bases each). Germline V gene lookup returns CDR1 SGHRS and CDR2 YFSETQ. The germline V and J ends were trimmed by 3 bases and 2 bases, with 7 bases remaining between them. CDR3 size: 13 residues. The CDR3 sequence is CASSSGATDTQYF. CDR3 sequence (DNA): TGCGCCAGCAGCTCCGGGGCCACAGATACGCAGTATTTT. Using reference TRBV5-1 and TRBJ2-3 for the parts outside the CDR3, the full variable domain is KAGVTQTPRYLIKTRGQQVTLSCSPISGHRSVSWYQQTPGQGLQFLFEYFSETQRNKGNFPGRFSGRQFSNSRSEMNVSTLELGDSALYLCASSSGATDTQYFGPGTRLTVL.

This clonotype was counted only a few times. This rearrangement joins TRBV29-1 to TRBJ2-6; TRBD1 matches 9 bases. CDR3 length equals 17 residues. CDR1 SQVTM and CDR2 ANQGSEA come from the germline V gene. Losses at the gene ends were 6 bases for V and 0 bases for J; bases not matched to a gene: 9. CDR3 in DNA: TGCAGCGTCTTTGCCCTGGACAGGGGCTCTGGGGCCAACGTCCTGACTTTC. The encoded protein is CSVFALDRGSGANVLTF.

This clonotype showed up many times. The chain is built from TRBV5-1 and TRBJ1-5; D gene uncertain. This CDR3 is built from 15 residues. With 1 base removed from V and 6 bases from J, the gap between germline ends came to 14 bases. Germline CDR1 and CDR2: SGHRS and YFSETQ. CDR3 sequence: CASSLTADRGQPQHF. DNA of the CDR3: TGCGCCAGCAGCTTGACGGCAGACCGGGGTCAGCCCCAGCATTTT.